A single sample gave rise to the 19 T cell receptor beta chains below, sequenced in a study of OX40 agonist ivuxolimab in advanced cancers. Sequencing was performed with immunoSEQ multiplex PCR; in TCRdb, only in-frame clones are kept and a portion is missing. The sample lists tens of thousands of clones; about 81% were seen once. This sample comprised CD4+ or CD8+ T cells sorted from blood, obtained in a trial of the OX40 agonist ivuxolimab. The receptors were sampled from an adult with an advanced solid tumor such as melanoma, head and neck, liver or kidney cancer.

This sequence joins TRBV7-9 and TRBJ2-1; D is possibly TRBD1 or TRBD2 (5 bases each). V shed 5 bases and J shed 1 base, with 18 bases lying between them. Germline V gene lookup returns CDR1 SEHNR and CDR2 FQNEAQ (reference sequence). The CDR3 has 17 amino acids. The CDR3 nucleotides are TGTGCCAGCAGCCCGACGATATGGGGACGATCCTACAATGAGCAGTTCTTC. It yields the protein CASSPTIWGRSYNEQFF.

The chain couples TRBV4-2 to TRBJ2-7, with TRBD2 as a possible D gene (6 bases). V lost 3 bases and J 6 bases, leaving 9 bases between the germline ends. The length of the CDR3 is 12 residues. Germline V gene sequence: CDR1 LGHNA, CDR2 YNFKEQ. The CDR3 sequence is CASSQEGLEQYF. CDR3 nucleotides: TGTGCCAGCAGCCAGGAGGGTCTCGAGCAGTACTTC.

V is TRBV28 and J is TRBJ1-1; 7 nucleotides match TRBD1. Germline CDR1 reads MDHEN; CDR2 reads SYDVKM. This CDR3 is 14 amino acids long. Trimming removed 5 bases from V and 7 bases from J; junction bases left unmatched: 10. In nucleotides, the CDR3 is TGTGCCAGCAGTACTGGACAGGTCGGGAGTGAAGCTTTCTTT. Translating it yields CASSTGQVGSEAFF.

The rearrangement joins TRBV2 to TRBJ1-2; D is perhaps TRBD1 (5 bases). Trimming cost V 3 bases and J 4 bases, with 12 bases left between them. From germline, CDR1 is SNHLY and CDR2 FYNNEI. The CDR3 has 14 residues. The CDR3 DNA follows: TGTGCCAGCAGTGAGATCGACAGAATCTATGGCTACACCTTC. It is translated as CASSEIDRIYGYTF.

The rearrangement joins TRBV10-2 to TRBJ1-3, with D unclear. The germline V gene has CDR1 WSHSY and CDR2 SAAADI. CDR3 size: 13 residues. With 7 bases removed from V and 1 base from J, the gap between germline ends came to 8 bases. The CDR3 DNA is TGCGCCAGCACTTGGGATTCTGGAAACACCATATATTTT. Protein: CASTWDSGNTIYF.

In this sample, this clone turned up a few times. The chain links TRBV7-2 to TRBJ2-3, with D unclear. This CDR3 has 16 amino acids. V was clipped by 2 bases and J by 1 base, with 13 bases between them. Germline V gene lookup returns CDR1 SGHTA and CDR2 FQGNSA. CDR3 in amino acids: CASSLTVGSGTDTQYF. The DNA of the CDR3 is TGTGCCAGCAGCTTAACGGTTGGGTCTGGCACAGATACGCAGTATTTT.

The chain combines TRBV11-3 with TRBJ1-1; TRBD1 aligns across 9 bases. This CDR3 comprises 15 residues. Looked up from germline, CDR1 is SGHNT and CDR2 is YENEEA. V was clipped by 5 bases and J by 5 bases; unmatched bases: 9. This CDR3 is CASSPGQGLKTEAFF. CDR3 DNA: TGTGCCAGCAGCCCAGGACAGGGGCTCAAGACTGAAGCTTTCTTT.

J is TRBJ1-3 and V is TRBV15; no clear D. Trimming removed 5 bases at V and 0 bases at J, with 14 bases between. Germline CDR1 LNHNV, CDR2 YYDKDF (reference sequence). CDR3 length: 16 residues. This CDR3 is CATSRGRDSSGNTIYF. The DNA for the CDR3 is TGTGCCACCAGCCGGGGTCGGGATTCCTCTGGAAACACCATATATTTT.

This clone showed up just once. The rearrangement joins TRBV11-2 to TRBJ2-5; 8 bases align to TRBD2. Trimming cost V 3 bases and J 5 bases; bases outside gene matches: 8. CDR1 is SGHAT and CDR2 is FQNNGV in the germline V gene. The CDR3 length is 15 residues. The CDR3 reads CASSFFSGGPETQYF. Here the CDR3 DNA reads TGTGCCAGCAGCTTTTTTTCGGGGGGGCCCGAGACCCAGTACTTC.

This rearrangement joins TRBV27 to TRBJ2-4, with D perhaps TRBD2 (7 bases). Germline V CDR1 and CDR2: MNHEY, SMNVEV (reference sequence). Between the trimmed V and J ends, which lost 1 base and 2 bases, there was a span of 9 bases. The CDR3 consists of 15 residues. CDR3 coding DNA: TGTGCCAGCAGTTTATGGGGGGGCTCCAAAAACATTCAGTACTTC. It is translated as CASSLWGGSKNIQYF.

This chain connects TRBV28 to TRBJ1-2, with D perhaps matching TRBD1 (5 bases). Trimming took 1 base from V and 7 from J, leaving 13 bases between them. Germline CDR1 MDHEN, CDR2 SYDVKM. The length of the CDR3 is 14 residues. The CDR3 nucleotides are TGTGCCAGCAGTTTATCACAGGAGGCGAGTGGCTACACCTTC. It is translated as CASSLSQEASGYTF.

This chain's CDR3 is CASSPDREAFF. The CDR3 bases are TGTGCCAGCAGCCCGGACAGGGAAGCTTTCTTT. The J gene is TRBJ1-1, the V gene TRBV2, with 7 positions matching TRBD1. The CDR3 consists of 11 residues. V shed 6 bases and J 8 bases; nucleotides not matched to a gene: 3. Germline CDR1 SNHLY, CDR2 FYNNEI.

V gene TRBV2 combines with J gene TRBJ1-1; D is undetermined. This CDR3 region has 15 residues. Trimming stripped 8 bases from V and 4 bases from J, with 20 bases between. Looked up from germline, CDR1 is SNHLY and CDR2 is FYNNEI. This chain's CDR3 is CASGPWLGSGTEAFF. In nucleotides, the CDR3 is TGTGCCAGCGGACCCTGGTTAGGGTCGGGCACTGAAGCTTTCTTT.

This CDR3 is CASSPPFGADEQYF. CDR3 bases: TGTGCCAGCTCACCACCCTTCGGGGCCGACGAGCAGTACTTC. The J gene is TRBJ2-7, the V gene TRBV18, with D perhaps TRBD1 or TRBD2 (5 bases each). Trimming left V 0 bases short and J 5 bases short, with 11 bases between. The CDR3 extends over 14 amino acids. Per germline, CDR1 KGHSH and CDR2 LQKENI.

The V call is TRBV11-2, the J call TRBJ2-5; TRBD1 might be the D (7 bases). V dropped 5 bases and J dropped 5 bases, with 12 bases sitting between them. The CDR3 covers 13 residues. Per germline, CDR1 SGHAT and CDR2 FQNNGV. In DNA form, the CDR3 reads TGTGCCAGCAGCCAACAGGGGAGGGAGACCCAGTACTTC. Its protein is CASSQQGRETQYF.

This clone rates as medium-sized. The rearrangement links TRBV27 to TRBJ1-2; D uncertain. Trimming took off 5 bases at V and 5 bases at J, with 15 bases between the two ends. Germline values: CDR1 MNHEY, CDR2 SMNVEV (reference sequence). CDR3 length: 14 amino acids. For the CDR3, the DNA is TGTGCCAGCAGTCCCATGAGTGGGGAGTATGGCTACACCTTC. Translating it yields CASSPMSGEYGYTF.

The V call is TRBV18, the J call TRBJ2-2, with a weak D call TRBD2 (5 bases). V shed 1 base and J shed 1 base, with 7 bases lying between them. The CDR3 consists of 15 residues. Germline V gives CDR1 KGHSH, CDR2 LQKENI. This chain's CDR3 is CASSPLGENTGELFF. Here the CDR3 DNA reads TGTGCCAGCTCACCACTCGGGGAGAACACCGGGGAGCTGTTTTTT.

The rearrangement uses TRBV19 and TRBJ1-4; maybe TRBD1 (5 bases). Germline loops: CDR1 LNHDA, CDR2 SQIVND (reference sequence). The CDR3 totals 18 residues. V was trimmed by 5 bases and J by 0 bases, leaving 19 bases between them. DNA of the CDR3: TGTGCCAGTAGTCTCCAGGGTCGAGGGACTGCAACTAATGAAAAACTGTTTTTT. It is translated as CASSLQGRGTATNEKLFF.

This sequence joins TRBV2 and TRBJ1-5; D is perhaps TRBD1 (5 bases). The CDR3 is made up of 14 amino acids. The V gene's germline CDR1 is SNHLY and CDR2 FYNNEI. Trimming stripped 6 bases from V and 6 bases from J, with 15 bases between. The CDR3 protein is CASSPTAGGQPQHF. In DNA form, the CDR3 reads TGTGCCAGCAGCCCGACGGCGGGGGGTCAGCCCCAGCATTTT.